Listed below are T cell receptor beta chains from one sample, sequenced in a study of CD8 T cells in Susac syndrome. TCRdb itself ran the immunoSEQ multiplex PCR reads through MiXCR, one entry per CDR3 protein. There are 75,000 to 80,000 distinct CDR3 sequences in the sample; less than 95% occur only once, and over 0.45% lies in the top ten. Material for sequencing was CD8+ T cells from PBMCs. The receptors here all came from a human donor with Susac syndrome. Both conserved end residues are part of each CDR3. The order of the fields is clone size, J gene, V gene, CDR3 length, D gene, CDR3 protein, CDR3 DNA. D genes are given only for firm matches. Rows may omit the clone size; those that give it use once, few, many or a size class.

>-|TRBJ1-4|TRBV27|14|-
CASCPGRTSEKLFF
TGTGCCAGCTGCCCGGGACGGACGTCTGAAAAACTGTTTTTT
>-|TRBJ1-2|TRBV20-1|12|-
CSANTGNYGYTF
TGCAGTGCTAACACAGGGAACTATGGCTACACCTTC
>-|TRBJ2-7|TRBV28|13|TRBD1
CASMVTGDYEQYF
TGTGCCAGCATGGTGACAGGGGACTACGAGCAGTACTTC
>-|TRBJ1-1|TRBV12-3/TRBV12-4|14|-
CASVNGTVNTEAFF
TGTGCCAGCGTAAACGGGACGGTTAACACTGAAGCTTTCTTT
>-|TRBJ1-1|TRBV20-1|12|-
CSASERNTEAFF
TGCAGTGCTAGCGAGAGGAACACTGAAGCTTTCTTT
>-|TRBJ2-2|TRBV15|13|-
CATSRVETGELFF
TGTGCCACCAGCAGAGTTGAAACCGGGGAGCTGTTTTTT
>-|TRBJ1-1|TRBV9|12|-
CASGRGNTEAFF
TGTGCCAGCGGAAGGGGGAACACTGAAGCTTTCTTT
>-|TRBJ1-2|TRBV15|16|TRBD1
CATSRPEQGADDGYTF
TGTGCCACCAGCAGGCCCGAACAGGGGGCGGACGATGGCTACACCTTC
>once|TRBJ2-5|TRBV7-9|15|TRBD1
CASSSDRVNGETQYF
TGTGCCAGCAGCTCGGACAGGGTAAATGGAGAGACCCAGTACTTC
>-|TRBJ2-1|TRBV20-1|16|-
CSARDRERYSYNEQFF
TGCAGTGCTAGAGATCGAGAGCGGTACTCCTACAATGAGCAGTTCTTC
>once|TRBJ2-7|TRBV20-1|13|-
CSARDVAYYEQYF
TGCAGTGCTAGAGATGTGGCCTACTACGAGCAGTACTTC
>once|TRBJ2-1|TRBV10-2|13|-
CASSDSPINEQFF
TGCGCCAGCAGTGACTCACCAATAAATGAGCAGTTCTTC
>-|TRBJ2-1|TRBV3-1|13|-
CASSQDSGDEQFF
TGTGCCAGCAGCCAAGATTCCGGTGATGAGCAGTTCTTC
>-|TRBJ1-5|TRBV2|13|-
CASSEQKNQPQHF
TGTGCCAGCAGTGAACAGAAGAATCAGCCCCAGCATTTT
>-|TRBJ2-3|TRBV6-4|16|-
CASSDSEGGGTDTQYF
TGTGCCAGCAGTGACTCGGAGGGGGGAGGCACAGATACGCAGTATTTT
>-|TRBJ2-3|TRBV7-9|14|TRBD2
CASSQLAGTDTQYF
TGTGCCAGCAGCCAACTAGCGGGCACAGATACGCAGTATTTT
>-|TRBJ2-3|TRBV25-1|14|-
CASSVGSFTDTQYF
TGTGCCAGCAGTGTTGGCAGCTTTACAGATACGCAGTATTTT
>-|TRBJ1-5|TRBV2|13|-
CASSATVNQPQHF
TGTGCCAGCAGCGCGACCGTGAATCAGCCCCAGCATTTT
>-|TRBJ2-5|TRBV12-3/TRBV12-4|14|-
CASSPPTAQETQYF
TGTGCCAGCAGCCCACCGACAGCTCAAGAGACCCAGTACTTC
>-|TRBJ1-1|TRBV19|13|-
CASSNGQGFEAFF
TGTGCCAGTAGTAATGGGCAGGGCTTCGAAGCTTTCTTT
>few|TRBJ2-7|TRBV4-3|15|TRBD1
CASSQPTGRSGEQYF
TGCGCCAGCAGCCAACCGACAGGGCGATCGGGCGAGCAGTACTTC
>-|TRBJ2-4|TRBV5-1|14|TRBD1
CASSLGGQGNIQYF
TGCGCCAGCAGCTTGGGGGGACAGGGAAACATTCAGTACTTC
>-|TRBJ2-5|TRBV25-1|16|TRBD1
CASSVYDRGRGETQYF
TGTGCCAGCAGTGTCTACGACAGGGGGCGTGGAGAGACCCAGTACTTC
>-|TRBJ2-5|TRBV12-3/TRBV12-4|16|TRBD1
CASSWTGGNPQETQYF
TGTGCCAGCAGTTGGACAGGAGGAAACCCACAAGAGACCCAGTACTTC
>-|TRBJ2-7|TRBV2|13|-
CASIHEWDYEQYF
TGTGCCAGCATCCATGAATGGGACTACGAGCAGTACTTC
>few|TRBJ1-5|TRBV27|13|TRBD1
CASSGQGNQPQHF
TGTGCCAGCAGTGGACAGGGGAATCAGCCCCAGCATTTT
>-|TRBJ1-2|TRBV20-1|10|-
CSARDFGYTF
TGCAGTGCTAGAGATTTTGGCTACACCTTC
>once|TRBJ1-1|TRBV20-1|12|-
CSAILDGTEAFF
TGCAGTGCTATACTGGACGGGACTGAAGCTTTCTTT
>-|TRBJ2-3|TRBV30|15|TRBD2
CAWSTSGGAGDTQYF
TGTGCCTGGAGTACTAGCGGGGGGGCCGGAGATACGCAGTATTTT
>-|TRBJ2-2|TRBV29-1|12|-
CSVDAPTGELFF
TGCAGCGTTGACGCCCCTACCGGGGAGCTGTTTTTT
>-|TRBJ2-7|TRBV7-9|15|-
CASSSEQGQSYEQYF
TGTGCCAGCAGCTCCGAACAGGGTCAGTCCTACGAGCAGTACTTC
>once|TRBJ1-1|TRBV13|15|-
CASSLRESLNTEAFF
TGTGCCAGCAGCTTACGGGAGAGTTTGAACACTGAAGCTTTCTTT
>-|TRBJ1-2|TRBV25-1|15|-
CASSEYMGGRGGYTF
TGTGCCAGCAGTGAATATATGGGGGGCCGAGGTGGCTACACCTTC
>-|TRBJ2-3|TRBV7-6|17|TRBD2
CASSPRTSGGLTDTQYF
TGTGCCAGCAGCCCTCGGACTAGCGGGGGGCTCACAGATACGCAGTATTTT
>once|TRBJ1-1|TRBV28|15|TRBD1
CASSPRGQIGTEAFF
TGTGCCAGCAGTCCCAGGGGACAGATAGGGACTGAAGCTTTCTTT
>-|TRBJ1-4|TRBV7-8|15|-
CASAYEGTTNEKLFF
TGTGCCAGCGCCTACGAGGGGACAACTAATGAAAAACTGTTTTTT
>-|TRBJ1-5|TRBV7-9|14|-
CASSSTGFNQPQHF
TGTGCCAGCAGCTCCACAGGGTTCAATCAGCCCCAGCATTTT
>-|TRBJ2-1|TRBV3-1|17|TRBD1
CASSHTGAASTYNEQFF
TGTGCCAGCAGCCATACAGGGGCTGCTAGTACTTACAATGAGCAGTTCTTC
>once|TRBJ2-7|TRBV28|14|TRBD1
CATLGGQGFNEQYF
TGTGCCACCCTGGGGGGACAGGGTTTCAACGAGCAGTACTTC
>-|TRBJ1-1|TRBV15|16|-
CATSTLPGERNTEAFF
TGTGCCACCAGCACACTCCCAGGCGAGAGGAACACTGAAGCTTTCTTT
>once|TRBJ2-1|TRBV5-1|13|-
CASSYSSYNEQFF
TGCGCCAGCAGTTATAGCTCCTACAATGAGCAGTTCTTC
>-|TRBJ2-1|TRBV6-1|18|TRBD1
CASSTRDRGLLSYNEQFF
TGTGCCAGCAGTACCCGGGACAGGGGGCTTCTCTCCTACAATGAGCAGTTCTTC
>-|TRBJ2-7|TRBV7-9|14|TRBD1
CASSRTGSSYEQYF
TGTGCCAGCAGCCGGACAGGGAGCTCCTACGAGCAGTACTTC